This record covers a single TCR beta chain. This CDR3 has 11 amino acids. CDR1 is KGHSH, CDR2 LQKENI, per germline. The V end lost 5 bases, the J end lost 2 bases, and 4 bases lay between the germline ends. TCRdb independently ran MiXCR on the 5' RACE reads; one entry per CDR3 protein. The top ten hold more than 35% of the sample, which has some 100,000 distinct CDR3 sequences, around 10% seen once. This sample is drawn from a study of T-cell memory formation after mild COVID-19. For the study at large: Largely donor-specific TCR clusters were found.

Sample: PBMCs or a T cell subset sorted from them (not recorded which). The rearrangement uses TRBV18 and TRBJ2-7; D remains ambiguous. The receptor was isolated from a man younger than 35 who had mild COVID-19 (a few samples of this study predate the infection). Cell type and time point are not known. The CDR3 sequence is CASSFAYEQYF. CDR3 DNA: TGTGCCAGCTCATTTGCCTACGAGCAGTACTTC.